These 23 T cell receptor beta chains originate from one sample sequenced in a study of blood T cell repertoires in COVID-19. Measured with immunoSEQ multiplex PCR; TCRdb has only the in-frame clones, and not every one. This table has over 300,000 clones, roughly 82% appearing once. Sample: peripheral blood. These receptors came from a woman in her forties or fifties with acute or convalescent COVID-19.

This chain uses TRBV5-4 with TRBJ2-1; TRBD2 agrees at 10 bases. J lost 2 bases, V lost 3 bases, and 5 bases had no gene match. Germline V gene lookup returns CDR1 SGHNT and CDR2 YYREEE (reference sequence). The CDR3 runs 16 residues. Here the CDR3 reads CASSSLAGVPYNEQFF. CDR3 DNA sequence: TGTGCCAGCAGCTCTCTAGCGGGAGTCCCCTACAATGAGCAGTTCTTC.

CDR3 in amino acids: CASSLVGQGADTQYF. The DNA for the CDR3 is TGCGCCAGCAGCTTGGTTGGACAGGGGGCAGATACGCAGTATTTT. The J gene is TRBJ2-3, the V gene TRBV5-1; TRBD1 matches at 10 bases. The germline gives CDR1 SGHRS, CDR2 YFSETQ. The CDR3 contains 15 residues. V lost 0 bases to trimming and J lost 4 bases; unmatched junction nucleotides: 2.

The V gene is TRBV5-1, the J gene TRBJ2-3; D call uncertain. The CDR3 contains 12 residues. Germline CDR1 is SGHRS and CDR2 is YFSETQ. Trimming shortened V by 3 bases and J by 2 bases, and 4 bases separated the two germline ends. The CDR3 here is CASSSHTDTQYF. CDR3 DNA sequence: TGCGCCAGCAGCTCCCACACAGATACGCAGTATTTT.

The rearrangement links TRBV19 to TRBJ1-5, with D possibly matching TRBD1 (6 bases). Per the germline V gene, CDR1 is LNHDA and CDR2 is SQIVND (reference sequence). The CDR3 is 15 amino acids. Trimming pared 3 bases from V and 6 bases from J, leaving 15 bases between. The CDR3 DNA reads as TGTGCCAGTAGTATGGGGGTCAGGGGAGCTCAGCCCCAGCATTTT. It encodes CASSMGVRGAQPQHF.

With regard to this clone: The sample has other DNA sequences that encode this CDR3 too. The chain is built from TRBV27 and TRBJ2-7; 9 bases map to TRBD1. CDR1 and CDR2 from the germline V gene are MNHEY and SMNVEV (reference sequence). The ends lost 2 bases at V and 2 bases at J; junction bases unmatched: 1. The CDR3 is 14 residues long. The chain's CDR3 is CASSLRTGAYEQYF. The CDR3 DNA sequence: TGTGCCAGCAGTTTAAGGACAGGGGCCTACGAGCAGTACTTC.

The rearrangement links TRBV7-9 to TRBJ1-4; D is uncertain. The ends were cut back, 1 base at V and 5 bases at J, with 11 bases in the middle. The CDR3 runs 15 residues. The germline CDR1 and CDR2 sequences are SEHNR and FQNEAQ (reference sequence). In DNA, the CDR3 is TGTGCCAGCAGCTTAGTGCGGCACAACAATGAAAAACTGTTTTTT. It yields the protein CASSLVRHNNEKLFF.

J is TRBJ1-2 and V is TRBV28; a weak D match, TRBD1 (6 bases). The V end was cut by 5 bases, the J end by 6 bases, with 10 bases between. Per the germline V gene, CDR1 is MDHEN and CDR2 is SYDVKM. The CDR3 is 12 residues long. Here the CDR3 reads CASSPNRDGYTF. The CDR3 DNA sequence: TGTGCCAGCAGTCCCAACAGGGATGGCTACACCTTC.

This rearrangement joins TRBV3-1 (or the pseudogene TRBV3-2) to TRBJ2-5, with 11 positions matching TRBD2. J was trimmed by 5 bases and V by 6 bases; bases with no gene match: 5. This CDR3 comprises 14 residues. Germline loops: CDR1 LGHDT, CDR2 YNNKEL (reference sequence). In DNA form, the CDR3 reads TGTGCCAGCAGGACGACTAGCGGGACGGAGACCCAGTACTTC. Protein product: CASRTTSGTETQYF.

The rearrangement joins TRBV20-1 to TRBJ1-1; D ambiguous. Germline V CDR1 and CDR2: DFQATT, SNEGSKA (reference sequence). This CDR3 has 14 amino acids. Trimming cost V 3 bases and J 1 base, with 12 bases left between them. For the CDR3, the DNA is TGCAGTGCTAGTTTGAGGAAGGCGAACACTGAAGCTTTCTTT. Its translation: CSASLRKANTEAFF.

CDR3 residues: CASSLVGSSGHNEQFF. CDR3 coding DNA: TGTGCCAGCAGCTTAGTAGGCTCCAGCGGCCACAATGAGCAGTTCTTC. The genes are TRBV7-9 and TRBJ2-1; D is possibly TRBD2 (5 bases). CDR3 length: 16 amino acids. Germline V gene sequence: CDR1 SEHNR, CDR2 FQNEAQ (reference sequence). Trimming shortened V by 1 base and J by 5 bases, and 15 bases separated the two germline ends.

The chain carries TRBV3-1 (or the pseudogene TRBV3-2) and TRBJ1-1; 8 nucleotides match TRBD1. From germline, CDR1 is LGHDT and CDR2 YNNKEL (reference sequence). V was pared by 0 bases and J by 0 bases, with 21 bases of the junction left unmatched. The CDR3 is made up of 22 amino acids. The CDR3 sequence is CASSQDREVRGRRVVMNTEAFF. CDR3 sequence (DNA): TGTGCCAGCAGCCAAGATCGGGAAGTCAGGGGGCGGCGAGTGGTAATGAACACTGAAGCTTTCTTT.

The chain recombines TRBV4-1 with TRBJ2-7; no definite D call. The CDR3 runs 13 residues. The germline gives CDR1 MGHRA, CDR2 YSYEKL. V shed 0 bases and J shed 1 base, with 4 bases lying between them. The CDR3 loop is CASSQDRSYEQYF. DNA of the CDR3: TGCGCCAGCAGCCAAGATAGATCCTACGAGCAGTACTTC.

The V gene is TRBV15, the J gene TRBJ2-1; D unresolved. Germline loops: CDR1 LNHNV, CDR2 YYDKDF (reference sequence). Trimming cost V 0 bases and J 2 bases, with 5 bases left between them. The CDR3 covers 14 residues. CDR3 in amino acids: CATSRELTYNEQFF. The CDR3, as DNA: TGTGCCACCAGCAGAGAACTAACCTACAATGAGCAGTTCTTC.

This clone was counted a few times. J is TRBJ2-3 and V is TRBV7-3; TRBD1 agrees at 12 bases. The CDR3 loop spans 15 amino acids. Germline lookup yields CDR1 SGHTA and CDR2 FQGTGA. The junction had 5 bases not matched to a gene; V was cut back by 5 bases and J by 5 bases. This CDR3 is CASSDRDRGRDTQYF. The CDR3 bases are TGTGCCAGCAGCGACCGGGACAGGGGGCGAGATACGCAGTATTTT.

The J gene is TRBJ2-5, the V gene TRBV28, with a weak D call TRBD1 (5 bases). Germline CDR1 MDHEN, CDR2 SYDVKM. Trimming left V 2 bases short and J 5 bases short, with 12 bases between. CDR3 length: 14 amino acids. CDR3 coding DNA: TGTGCCAGCAGTTTACAGGGTGCGTTGGAGACCCAGTACTTC. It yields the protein CASSLQGALETQYF.

The DNA of the CDR3 is TGTGCCAGCAGCAAAAAGGCGGGCAGCTCTACTAACGAATCCTATGGCTACACCTTC. Translated, it gives CASSKKAGSSTNESYGYTF. The rearrangement uses TRBV21-1 and TRBJ1-2. TRBV21-1 is a recognized pseudogene. The CDR3 covers 19 residues.

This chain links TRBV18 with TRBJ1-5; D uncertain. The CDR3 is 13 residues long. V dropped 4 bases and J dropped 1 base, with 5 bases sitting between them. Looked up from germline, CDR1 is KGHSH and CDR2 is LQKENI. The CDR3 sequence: CASSLQSNQPQHF. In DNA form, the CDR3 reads TGTGCCAGCTCACTTCAGAGCAATCAGCCCCAGCATTTT.

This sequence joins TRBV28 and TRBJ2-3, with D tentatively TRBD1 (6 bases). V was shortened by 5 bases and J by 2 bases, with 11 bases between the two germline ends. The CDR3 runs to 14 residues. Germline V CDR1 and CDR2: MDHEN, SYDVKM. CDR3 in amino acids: CASSPGDNTDTQYF. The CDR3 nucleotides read TGTGCCAGCAGTCCAGGGGACAACACAGATACGCAGTATTTT.

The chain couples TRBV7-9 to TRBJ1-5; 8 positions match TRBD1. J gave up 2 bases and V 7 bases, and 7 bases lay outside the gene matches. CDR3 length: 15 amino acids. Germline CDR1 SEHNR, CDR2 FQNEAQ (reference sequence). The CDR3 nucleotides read TGTGCCAGCATGTCAGGGGGCACTGGCAATCAGCCCCAGCATTTT. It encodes CASMSGGTGNQPQHF.

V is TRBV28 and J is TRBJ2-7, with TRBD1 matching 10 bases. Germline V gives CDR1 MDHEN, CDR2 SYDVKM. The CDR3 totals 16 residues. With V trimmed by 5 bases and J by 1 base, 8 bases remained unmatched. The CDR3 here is CASSTRTGGTSYEQYF. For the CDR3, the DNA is TGTGCCAGCAGTACCCGGACAGGGGGGACTTCCTACGAGCAGTACTTC. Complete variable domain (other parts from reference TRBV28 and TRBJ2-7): DVKVTQSSRYLVKRTGEKVFLECVQDMDHENMFWYRQDPGLGLRLIYFSYDVKMKEKGDIPEGYSVSREKKERFSLILESASTNQTSMYLCASSTRTGGTSYEQYFGPGTRLTVT.

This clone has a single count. The CDR3 nucleotides are TGTGCCAGCAGCCTCAGTTTTGGTGAAGCTTTCTTT. This gives the protein CASSLSFGEAFF. V usage is TRBV11-2 and J usage is TRBJ1-1; D is uncertain. This CDR3 spans 12 amino acids. The V end lost 5 bases, the J end lost 7 bases, and 11 bases lay between the germline ends. CDR1 SGHAT and CDR2 FQNNGV come from the germline V gene.

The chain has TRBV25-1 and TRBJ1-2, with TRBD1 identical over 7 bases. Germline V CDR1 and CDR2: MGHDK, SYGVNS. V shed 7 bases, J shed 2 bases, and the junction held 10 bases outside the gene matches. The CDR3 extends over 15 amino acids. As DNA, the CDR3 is TGTGCCAGCATCGGTGGGATACAGGGGAACTATGGCTACACCTTC. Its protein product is CASIGGIQGNYGYTF.

The DNA of the CDR3 is TGTGCCAGCAGCCGATACCCGGGGGAGCAGTACTTC. This codes for CASSRYPGEQYF. This chain uses TRBV5-4 with TRBJ2-7; D may be TRBD2 (5 bases). Looked up from germline, CDR1 is SGHNT and CDR2 is YYREEE (reference sequence). Between the trimmed V and J ends, which lost 4 bases and 7 bases, there was a span of 12 bases. The CDR3 is 12 residues long.